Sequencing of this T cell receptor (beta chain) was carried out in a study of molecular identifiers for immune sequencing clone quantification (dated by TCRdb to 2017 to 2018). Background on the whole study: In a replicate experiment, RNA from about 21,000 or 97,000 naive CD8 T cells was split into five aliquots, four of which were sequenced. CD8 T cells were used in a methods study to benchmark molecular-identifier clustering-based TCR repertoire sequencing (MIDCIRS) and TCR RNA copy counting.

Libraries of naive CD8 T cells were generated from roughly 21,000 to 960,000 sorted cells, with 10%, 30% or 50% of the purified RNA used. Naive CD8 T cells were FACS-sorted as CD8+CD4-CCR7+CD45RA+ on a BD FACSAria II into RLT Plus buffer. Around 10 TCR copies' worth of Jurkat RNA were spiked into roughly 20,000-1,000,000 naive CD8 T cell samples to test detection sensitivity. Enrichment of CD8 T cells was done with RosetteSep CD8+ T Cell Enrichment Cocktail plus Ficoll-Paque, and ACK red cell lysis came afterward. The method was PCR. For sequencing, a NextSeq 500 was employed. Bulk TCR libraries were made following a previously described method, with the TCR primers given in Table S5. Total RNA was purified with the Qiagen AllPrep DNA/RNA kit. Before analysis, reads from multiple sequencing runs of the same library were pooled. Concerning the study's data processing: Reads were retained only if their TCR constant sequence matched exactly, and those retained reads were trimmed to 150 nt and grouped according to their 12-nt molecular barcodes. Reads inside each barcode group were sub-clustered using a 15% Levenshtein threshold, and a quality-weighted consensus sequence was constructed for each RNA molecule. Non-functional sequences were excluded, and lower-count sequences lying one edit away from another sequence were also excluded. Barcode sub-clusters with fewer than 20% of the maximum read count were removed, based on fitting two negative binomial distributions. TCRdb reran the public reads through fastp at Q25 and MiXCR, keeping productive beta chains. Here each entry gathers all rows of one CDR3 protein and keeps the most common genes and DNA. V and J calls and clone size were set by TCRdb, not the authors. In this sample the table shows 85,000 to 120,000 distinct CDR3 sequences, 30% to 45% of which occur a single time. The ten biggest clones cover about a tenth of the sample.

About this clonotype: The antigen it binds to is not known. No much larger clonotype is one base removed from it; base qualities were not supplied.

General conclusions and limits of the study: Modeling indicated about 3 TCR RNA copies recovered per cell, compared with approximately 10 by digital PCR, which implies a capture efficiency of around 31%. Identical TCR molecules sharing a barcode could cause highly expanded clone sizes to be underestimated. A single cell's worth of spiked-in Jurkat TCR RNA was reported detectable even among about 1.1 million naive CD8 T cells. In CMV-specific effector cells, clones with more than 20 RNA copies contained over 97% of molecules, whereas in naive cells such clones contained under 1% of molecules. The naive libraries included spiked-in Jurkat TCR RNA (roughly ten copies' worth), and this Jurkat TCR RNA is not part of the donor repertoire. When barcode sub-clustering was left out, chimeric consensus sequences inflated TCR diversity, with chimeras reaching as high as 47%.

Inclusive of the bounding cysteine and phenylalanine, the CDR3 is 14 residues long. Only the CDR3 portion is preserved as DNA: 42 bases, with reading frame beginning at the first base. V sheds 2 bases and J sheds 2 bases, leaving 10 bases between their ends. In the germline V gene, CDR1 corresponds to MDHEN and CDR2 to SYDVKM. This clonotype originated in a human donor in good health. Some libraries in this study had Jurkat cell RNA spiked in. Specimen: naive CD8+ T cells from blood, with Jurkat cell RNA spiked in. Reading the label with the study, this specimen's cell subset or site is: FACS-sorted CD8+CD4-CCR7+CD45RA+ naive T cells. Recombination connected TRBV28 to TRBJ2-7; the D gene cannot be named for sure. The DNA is TGTGCCAGCAGTTTAAGACGAGAAGCCTACGAGCAGTACTTC. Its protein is CASSLRREAYEQYF. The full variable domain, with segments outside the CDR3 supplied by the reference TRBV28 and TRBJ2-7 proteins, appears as DVKVTQSSRYLVKRTGEKVFLECVQDMDHENMFWYRQDPGLGLRLIYFSYDVKMKEKGDIPEGYSVSREKKERFSLILESASTNQTSMYLCASSLRREAYEQYFGPGTRLTVT.